The rows below give T cell receptor beta chains drawn from one sample of a study of blood T cells in healthy people across ages. TCRdb passed the 5' RACE reads through MiXCR, listing each CDR3 protein once. This sample has almost 300,000 distinct CDR3 sequences, with 25% to 30% found just once. Sequencing input: blood. The source is a woman aged 70-85 years in good health. The CDR3 runs from the conserved cysteine through the conserved F or W. A D gene is named only where the DNA matches it firmly. The listing skips clone size in some rows; elsewhere it reads once, few, many or a size class.

-	TRBV3-1	TRBJ1-1	-	CASSGIDTEAFF	TGTGCCAGCAGTGGGATCGACACTGAAGCTTTCTTT
-	TRBV15	TRBJ1-2	-	CATSRSRDIYGYTF	TGTGCCACCAGCAGATCCCGGGACATCTATGGCTACACCTTC
-	TRBV11-2	TRBJ1-5	few	CASSFGGKHQPQHF	TGTGCCAGCAGCTTTGGCGGGAAACATCAGCCCCAGCATTTT
TRBD2	TRBV20-1	TRBJ2-1	many	CSARPTPGLAGVRAYNEQFF	TGCAGTGCTAGACCTACCCCGGGACTAGCGGGAGTTAGGGCCTACAATGAGCAGTTCTTC
-	TRBV29-1	TRBJ2-5	many	CSGRDGQETQYF	TGCAGCGGGAGGGACGGCCAAGAGACCCAGTACTTC
TRBD1	TRBV6-5	TRBJ1-2	-	CASSYGTGEIAGYTF	TGTGCCAGCAGTTACGGGACAGGGGAAATCGCTGGCTACACCTTC
-	TRBV6-2/TRBV6-3	TRBJ1-2	few	CASSYPGGSANYGYTF	TGTGCCAGCAGTTATCCGGGCGGCTCAGCTAACTATGGCTACACCTTC
-	TRBV7-2	TRBJ2-1	-	CASSLWDEQFF	TGTGCCAGCAGCTTATGGGATGAGCAGTTCTTC
-	TRBV4-3	TRBJ2-4	-	CASSQDQLAKNIEYF	TGCGCCAGCAGCCAAGATCAGCTAGCCAAAAACATTGAGTACTTC
-	TRBV7-2	TRBJ1-1	few	CASSDIMIGTEAFF	TGTGCCAGCAGCGATATAATGATCGGCACTGAAGCTTTCTTT
-	TRBV7-2	TRBJ2-5	few	CASETSWGKETQYF	TGTGCCAGCGAAACTAGTTGGGGGAAAGAGACCCAGTACTTC
-	TRBV20-1	TRBJ1-4	-	CSASDGGNPTNEKLFF	TGCAGTGCTAGCGATGGAGGGAACCCAACTAATGAAAAACTGTTTTTT
-	TRBV6-2/TRBV6-3	TRBJ1-2	-	CASSWMHTQRGYTF	TGTGCTAGCAGTTGGATGCATACCCAACGGGGCTACACCTTC
TRBD1	TRBV14	TRBJ1-1	-	CASSQKRTGWTEAFF	TGTGCCAGCAGCCAAAAAAGGACAGGGTGGACTGAAGCTTTCTTT
-	TRBV11-2	TRBJ1-2	few	CAGSPGGYSQINYGYTF	TGTGCCGGCAGCCCAGGCGGATACTCACAGATTAACTATGGCTACACCTTC
-	TRBV28	TRBJ2-5	many	CASSLRDLRETQYF	TGTGCCAGCAGTTTAAGGGATTTGAGAGAGACCCAGTACTTC
-	TRBV15	TRBJ1-4	-	CATSSEDGPATNEKLFF	TGTGCCACCAGCAGTGAGGATGGTCCGGCAACTAATGAAAAACTGTTTTTT
TRBD2	TRBV28	TRBJ2-1	few	CASSEAGFDSGSSYNEQFF	TGTGCCAGCAGTGAGGCCGGCTTTGACAGCGGGAGCTCCTACAATGAGCAGTTCTTC
TRBD2	TRBV15	TRBJ2-1	few	CATSRGGTSGRNEQFF	TGTGCCACCAGCAGAGGCGGGACTAGCGGGAGGAATGAGCAGTTCTTC
-	TRBV3-1	TRBJ2-2	few	CASSQDHLYGRYTGELFF	TGTGCCAGCAGCCAAGATCATTTGTACGGGAGATACACCGGGGAGCTGTTTTTT
TRBD2	TRBV28	TRBJ2-7	-	CASQTSEYEQYF	TGTGCCAGCCAAACTAGCGAGTACGAGCAGTACTTC
-	TRBV20-1	TRBJ2-7	-	CSAHKKSGAEQYF	TGCAGTGCTCACAAAAAGTCAGGCGCCGAGCAGTACTTC
-	TRBV3-1	TRBJ1-1	few	CASSLRPTVSNTEAFF	TGTGCCAGCAGCCTAAGGCCGACCGTTTCGAACACTGAAGCTTTCTTT
-	TRBV6-6	TRBJ1-3	-	CASSLTTGGNTIYF	TGTGCCAGCAGCCTTACAACAGGCGGAAACACCATATATTTT
-	TRBV6-2/TRBV6-3	TRBJ2-1	-	CASSYTALYNNEQFF	TGTGCCAGCAGTTACACCGCTCTCTATAACAATGAGCAGTTCTTC
-	TRBV27	TRBJ1-4	-	CASSLDGGRFEKLFF	TGTGCCAGCAGTCTCGACGGGGGACGCTTTGAAAAACTGTTTTTT
-	TRBV18	TRBJ2-5	-	CASTRTEEETQYF	TGTGCCAGCACAAGGACGGAAGAAGAGACCCAGTACTTC
-	TRBV18	TRBJ2-3	-	CASFGTSTDTQYF	TGTGCCAGCTTCGGGACAAGCACAGATACGCAGTATTTT
-	TRBV7-2	TRBJ1-2	-	CASSQRSVNYGYTF	TGTGCCAGCAGCCAAAGGTCCGTTAACTATGGCTACACCTTC
-	TRBV7-2	TRBJ2-2	few	CASSPRQAGELFF	TGTGCCAGCAGCCCCCGGCAGGCCGGGGAGTTGTTTTTT
-	TRBV29-1	TRBJ2-5	few	CGGQGLKETQYF	TGCGGCGGTCAAGGTCTGAAAGAGACCCAGTACTTC
TRBD2	TRBV28	TRBJ2-1	few	CASGTSGHEQFF	TGTGCCAGCGGGACTAGCGGGCATGAGCAGTTCTTC
TRBD2	TRBV7-2	TRBJ2-7	-	CASSRGISGSYEQYF	TGTGCCAGCAGCCGGGGGATTAGCGGGTCCTACGAGCAGTACTTC
-	TRBV4-1	TRBJ2-1	once	CASSQVAVSYNEQFF	TGCGCCAGCAGCCAAGTAGCGGTATCCTACAATGAGCAGTTCTTC
TRBD1	TRBV6-2/TRBV6-3	TRBJ1-5	few	CASWDRGGQPQHF	TGTGCCAGCTGGGACAGGGGGGGTCAGCCCCAGCATTTT
-	TRBV2	TRBJ2-1	few	CASRVLSGYYNEQFF	TGTGCCAGCCGGGTGTTGAGCGGCTATTACAATGAGCAGTTCTTC
TRBD1	TRBV7-2	TRBJ2-1	few	CASIRDSSYNEQFF	TGTGCCAGCATCCGGGACAGCTCCTACAATGAGCAGTTCTTC
-	TRBV2	TRBJ2-7	-	CASSTDVTYEQYF	TGTGCCAGCAGCACAGACGTTACCTACGAGCAGTACTTC
-	TRBV29-1	TRBJ2-7	-	CSVLPRAKPYEQYF	TGCAGCGTTCTCCCCAGGGCTAAGCCCTACGAGCAGTACTTC
-	TRBV27	TRBJ2-5	-	CASRPTGRPQETQYF	TGTGCCAGCAGACCCACGGGACGGCCCCAAGAGACCCAGTACTTC
TRBD1	TRBV20-1	TRBJ1-2	-	CSASDQGARGYTF	TGCAGTGCTAGCGATCAGGGGGCGCGTGGCTACACCTTC
-	TRBV3-1	TRBJ2-7	few	CASSQGRDDSYEQYF	TGTGCCAGCAGCCAAGGCCGGGACGATTCCTACGAGCAGTACTTC
-	TRBV5-1	TRBJ2-5	few	CASSRLGASQETQYF	TGCGCCAGCAGCCGGCTGGGGGCCTCACAAGAGACCCAGTACTTC
TRBD2	TRBV3-1	TRBJ2-1	many	CASSRTSEQFF	TGTGCCAGCAGCCGGACTAGCGAGCAGTTCTTC
TRBD1	TRBV5-8	TRBJ2-7	-	CASLRGTKGYEQYF	TGTGCCAGTCTCAGGGGGACAAAAGGATACGAGCAGTACTTC
-	TRBV15	TRBJ2-5	few	CATSRGTKGSYQETQYF	TGTGCCACCAGCAGAGGAACAAAGGGGTCGTACCAAGAGACCCAGTACTTC
TRBD1	TRBV28	TRBJ1-5	few	CASSLTGQYQPQHF	TGTGCCAGCAGTTTGACAGGGCAATATCAGCCCCAGCATTTT
TRBD2	TRBV18	TRBJ2-7	many	CASSELAGVLEQYF	TGTGCCAGCTCAGAACTAGCGGGAGTACTCGAGCAGTACTTC
TRBD1	TRBV7-6	TRBJ2-6	few	CASSSRGLGSGANVLTF	TGTGCCAGCAGCTCCAGGGGGTTGGGCTCTGGGGCCAACGTCCTGACTTTC
-	TRBV12-3/TRBV12-4	TRBJ1-4	-	CASSRLSGGGEKLFF	TGTGCCAGCAGCCGACTTTCCGGGGGCGGCGAAAAACTGTTTTTT
-	TRBV7-8	TRBJ1-2	-	CASSLEGVIGYTF	TGTGCCAGCAGCTTAGAGGGAGTCATTGGCTACACCTTC
-	TRBV6-2/TRBV6-3	TRBJ2-7	-	CASCYGGTYEQYF	TGTGCCAGCTGCTACGGGGGTACCTACGAGCAGTACTTC
-	TRBV7-2	TRBJ2-5	few	CASSFTEKETQYF	TGTGCCAGCAGCTTTACAGAGAAAGAGACCCAGTACTTC
TRBD2	TRBV10-3	TRBJ2-1	few	CATETSGSINEQFF	TGTGCCACCGAAACTAGCGGGAGTATCAATGAGCAGTTCTTC